The clone carrying this T cell receptor beta chain was seen a few times. The length of the CDR3 is 13 residues. CDR1 SGHKS and CDR2 YYEKEE come from the germline V gene (reference sequence). Trimming removed 4 bases at V and 7 bases at J, with 11 bases between. The sample belongs to a study of blood T cell repertoires in COVID-19. Study at large: The cDNA or gDNA used as material had been derived from T cells, B-cell-depleted T cells, or PBMCs.

TCRdb's table, derived via immunoSEQ multiplex PCR, lists solely in-frame clones and lacks some. The table lists about 84,000 clones, 70% to 75% of them singletons. This chain connects TRBV5-5 to TRBJ2-2, with D tentatively TRBD1 (5 bases). Material: peripheral blood. The receptor was derived from a man aged 50 to 60 with active or convalescent COVID-19. The CDR3 DNA sequence: TGTGCCAGCAGCAACCAGGGTGACGGGGAGCTGTTTTTT. Protein sequence: CASSNQGDGELFF.